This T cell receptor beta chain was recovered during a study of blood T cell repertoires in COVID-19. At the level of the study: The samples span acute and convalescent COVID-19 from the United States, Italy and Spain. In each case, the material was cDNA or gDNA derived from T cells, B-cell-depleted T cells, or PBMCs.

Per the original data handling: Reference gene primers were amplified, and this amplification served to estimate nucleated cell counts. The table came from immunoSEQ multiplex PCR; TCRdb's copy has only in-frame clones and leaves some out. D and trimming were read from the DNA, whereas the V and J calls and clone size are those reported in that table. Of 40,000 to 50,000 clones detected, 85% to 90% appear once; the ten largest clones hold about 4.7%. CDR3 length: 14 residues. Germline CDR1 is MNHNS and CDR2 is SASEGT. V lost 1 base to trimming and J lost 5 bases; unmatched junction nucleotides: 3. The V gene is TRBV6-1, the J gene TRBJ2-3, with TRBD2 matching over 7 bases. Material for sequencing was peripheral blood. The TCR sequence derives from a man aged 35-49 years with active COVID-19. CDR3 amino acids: CASSEGGGGDTQYF. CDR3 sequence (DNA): TGTGCCAGCAGTGAAGGGGGGGGTGGAGATACGCAGTATTTT.